One T cell receptor beta chain is described in this entry. Its target is unknown. This specimen comes from a study of OX40 agonist ivuxolimab in advanced cancers. The overall study: While on treatment, patients had intravenous ivuxolimab at 0.01 to 10 mg/kg every 2 weeks. Hepatocellular carcinoma, melanoma, renal cell or head and neck cancer was diagnosed in the dose-escalation patients.

Germline V gene sequence: CDR1 SGHTS, CDR2 YDEGEE. The CDR3 loop spans 16 amino acids. J lost 6 bases, V lost 6 bases, and 12 bases had no gene match. Method: immunoSEQ multiplex PCR; TCRdb's copy keeps in-frame clones and lacks some. The sample shows approximately 58,000 clones, around 86% of them seen only once. Overall study findings and caveats: Expansion of clones was among the lowest in partial responders at 0.1-3.0 mg/kg. Expanded clones were, on average, more numerous in CD8+ T cells than in CD4+.

The material was CD4+ or CD8+ T cells sorted from blood, obtained in a trial of the OX40 agonist ivuxolimab. V gene TRBV5-8 combines with J gene TRBJ2-2, with 9 bases identical to TRBD1. The origin of this receptor is an adult with an advanced solid tumor such as melanoma, head and neck, liver or kidney cancer. CDR3 region: CASILAGQGPSGELFF. In DNA form, the CDR3 reads TGTGCCAGCATCCTCGCCGGACAGGGGCCCTCCGGGGAGCTGTTTTTT. The variable domain in full, with the rest retrieved from reference TRBV5-8 and TRBJ2-2, is EAGVTQSPTHLIKTRGQQATLRCSPISGHTSVYWYQQALGLGLQFLLWYDEGEERNRGNFPPRFSGRQFPNYSSELNVNALELEDSALYLCASILAGQGPSGELFFGEGSRLTVL.